The rows below give T cell receptor beta chains drawn from one sample of a study of shared clonotypes between healthy human individuals. Libraries were prepared by immunoSEQ multiplex PCR; TCRdb keeps only in-frame clonotypes and omits some of them. The profile shows 2 million or so clones, roughly 96% of them singletons. The specimen sequenced was naive CD4+ T cells sorted from blood. These TCRs come from a man between 18 and 29 years old in good health. Both conserved end residues are part of each CDR3. A D gene is named only where the DNA matches it firmly. Clone size, where shown, is once, few, many, or a class for clones that have expanded.

D gene,clone size,J gene,V gene,CDR3 protein,CDR3 DNA
TRBD1,once,TRBJ1-5,TRBV4-3,CASSLTRQGPRAQHF,TGCGCCAGCAGCCTAACCAGACAGGGACCCCGGGCCCAGCATTTT
.,.,TRBJ1-2,TRBV30,CAWSVGGKGGYTF,TGTGCCTGGAGTGTCGGGGGGAAGGGCGGCTACACCTTC
.,.,TRBJ2-5,TRBV5-1,CASSLAGSETQYF,TGCGCCAGCAGCTTGGCCGGGTCAGAGACCCAGTACTTC
TRBD1,.,TRBJ2-7,TRBV10-3,CASAITGGASYEQYF,TGTGCCAGCGCCATAACAGGGGGCGCGTCCTACGAGCAGTACTTC
TRBD1,.,TRBJ2-7,TRBV5-1,CASSVTGGTNSYEQYF,TGCGCCAGCAGCGTTACAGGGGGTACCAACTCCTACGAGCAGTACTTC
.,once,TRBJ2-7,TRBV5-1,CASSPREALIEQYF,TGCGCCAGCAGCCCCAGGGAGGCTTTAATCGAGCAGTACTTC
.,.,TRBJ1-1,TRBV29-1,CSVRKGSNTEAFF,TGCAGCGTTAGGAAGGGGTCGAACACTGAAGCTTTCTTT
TRBD2,once,TRBJ2-1,TRBV7-2,CASRLAGGYYNEQFF,TGTGCCAGCAGGCTAGCGGGAGGGTACTACAATGAGCAGTTCTTC
.,.,TRBJ2-3,TRBV2,CARLVRDTQYF,TGTGCCAGACTTGTTCGAGATACGCAGTATTTT
TRBD2,.,TRBJ2-3,TRBV9,CASSVFSGGQDTQYF,TGTGCCAGCAGCGTATTCAGCGGGGGGCAAGATACGCAGTATTTT
.,.,TRBJ2-2,TRBV10-3,CAISEVPPSTGELFF,TGTGCCATCAGTGAGGTCCCCCCTAGCACCGGGGAGCTGTTTTTT
.,.,TRBJ1-2,TRBV4-1,CASSQDRGRSYGYTF,TGCGCCAGCAGCCAAGATAGGGGGAGGTCCTATGGCTACACCTTC
.,.,TRBJ2-1,TRBV6-4,CASRGRGNEQFF,TGTGCCAGCAGGGGTAGGGGCAATGAGCAGTTCTTC
.,.,TRBJ1-3,TRBV7-6,CASSLVVRDLSGNTIYF,TGTGCCAGCAGCTTAGTCGTCAGGGATCTTTCTGGAAACACCATATATTTT
.,.,TRBJ1-6,TRBV6-6,CASTHGAIHSPLHF,TGTGCCAGCACACACGGGGCTATCCATTCACCCCTCCACTTT
TRBD2,.,TRBJ2-5,TRBV2,CASSEMGTSGETQYF,TGTGCCAGCAGTGAAATGGGGACTAGCGGTGAGACCCAGTACTTC
.,.,TRBJ1-1,TRBV10-3,CAIKTSDRLNTEAFF,TGTGCCATCAAAACGAGTGACAGACTGAACACTGAAGCTTTCTTT
TRBD2,.,TRBJ2-7,TRBV10-2,CASRLAGGEEQYF,TGCGCCAGCAGGCTAGCGGGAGGCGAAGAGCAGTACTTC
.,.,TRBJ1-2,TRBV10-3,CAINVGGHYGYTF,TGTGCCATCAACGTTGGGGGGCATTATGGCTACACCTTC
TRBD2,.,TRBJ2-2,TRBV19,CASTIPGTSGAGELFF,TGTGCCAGTACTATACCCGGGACTAGCGGGGCCGGGGAGCTGTTTTTT
TRBD1,.,TRBJ1-1,TRBV7-3,CASRVTGGMNTEAFF,TGTGCCAGCAGGGTGACAGGGGGGATGAACACTGAAGCTTTCTTT
.,.,TRBJ2-1,TRBV5-1,CASSARASPGNEQFF,TGCGCCAGCAGCGCCCGGGCCTCCCCTGGCAATGAGCAGTTCTTC
.,.,TRBJ1-2,TRBV7-9,CASSLSEYYGYTF,TGTGCCAGCAGCCTTTCTGAGTACTATGGCTACACCTTC
TRBD1,once,TRBJ1-2,TRBV6-1,CASSAPMGVGTGGRGYTF,TGTGCCAGCAGTGCCCCGATGGGTGTCGGGACAGGGGGCAGGGGCTACACCTTC
TRBD2,.,TRBJ2-3,TRBV10-3,CAISEPRGGQTDTQYF,TGTGCCATCAGTGAGCCGCGGGGGGGCCAAACAGATACGCAGTATTTT
TRBD2,.,TRBJ2-3,TRBV10-3,CAITTSGTDTQYF,TGTGCCATCACAACTAGCGGCACAGATACGCAGTATTTT
TRBD1,.,TRBJ1-6,TRBV18,CASSLTGGRGNSPLHF,TGTGCCAGCTCACTTACAGGGGGCAGGGGTAATTCACCCCTCCACTTT
.,.,TRBJ2-1,TRBV9,CASSVAGASSYNEQFF,TGTGCCAGCAGCGTAGCTGGTGCCAGCTCCTACAATGAGCAGTTCTTC
TRBD1,.,TRBJ2-7,TRBV18,CASSPEQGAPEQYF,TGTGCCAGCTCACCGGAGCAGGGGGCGCCTGAGCAGTACTTC
.,many,TRBJ1-1,TRBV27,CASSLRTPNTEAFF,TGTGCCAGCAGTTTAAGGACTCCGAACACTGAAGCTTTCTTT
.,.,TRBJ1-1,TRBV29-1,CSVGQLPTEAFF,TGCAGCGTTGGCCAACTCCCTACTGAAGCTTTCTTT
TRBD1,.,TRBJ1-2,TRBV5-6,CASSLGQGSLGYTF,TGTGCCAGCAGCTTGGGACAGGGTTCATTGGGCTACACCTTC
.,.,TRBJ2-3,TRBV7-7,CASSLSYTDTQYF,TGTGCTAGCAGCTTGAGTTATACCGATACGCAGTATTTT
.,.,TRBJ1-1,TRBV28,CASSLGYTEAFF,TGTGCCAGCAGTCTAGGGTACACTGAAGCTTTCTTT
.,.,TRBJ1-5,TRBV2,CASSDYRAMNQPQHF,TGTGCCAGCAGTGACTACAGGGCTATGAATCAGCCCCAGCATTTT
.,.,TRBJ2-7,TRBV28,CASSSEGRAPAHEQYF,TGTGCCAGCAGTTCAGAAGGGCGGGCCCCCGCCCACGAGCAGTACTTC
.,.,TRBJ2-7,TRBV11-3,CASSFGDSPYEQYF,TGTGCCAGCAGCTTCGGAGACAGTCCCTACGAGCAGTACTTC